Included here is one T cell receptor beta chain sequence, with context. Its matching antigen is unknown. V trimming: 4 bases; J trimming: 4 bases; junction bases outside the gene matches: 9. The CDR3 is 15 amino acids. Germline loops: CDR1 SGDLS, CDR2 YYNGEE. The sample comes from a study of post-analysis software for immune sequencing data. The TCR beta cDNA libraries carried unique molecular identifiers. TCRdb itself ran the PCR reads through MiXCR, one entry per CDR3 protein. The sample lists 400,000 to 500,000 distinct CDR3 sequences; approximately 42% were seen once. Regarding the study as a whole: The five TRBV segments detected at higher frequency in patients than in controls included TRBV5-6, TRBV5-1 and TRBV20-1. Samples from one preparation batch, clustered by F measure, grouped strongly together.

The chain recombines TRBV9 with TRBJ2-7, with 9 nucleotides matching TRBD2. The receptor comes from a girl aged 2 to 10 with multiple sclerosis. Input material: blood. CDR3 DNA sequence: TGTGCCAGCAGCCTTCGAAGCGGGGGGCCTTACGAGCAGTACTTC. It encodes CASSLRSGGPYEQYF.